A selection of T cell receptor beta chains follows, all from one sample in a study of cytomegalovirus exposure and HLA in healthy donors. Produced via immunoSEQ multiplex PCR; TCRdb's table is partial and in-frame only. The repertoire holds over 150,000 clones, with roughly 79% as singletons. Material: PBMCs. All receptors derive from a male donor in good health and CMV-seronegative. Both conserved end residues are part of each CDR3. Each record gives: V gene, D gene, J gene, clone size, CDR3 DNA, CDR3 protein. D genes are given only for firm matches. Clone size, where shown, is once, few, many, or a class for clones that have expanded.

TRBV18,-,TRBJ2-7,-,TGTGCCAGCTCACCACCGATGACTAATTACGAGCAGTACTTC,CASSPPMTNYEQYF
TRBV25-1,-,TRBJ2-1,-,TGTGCCAGCCGCGGGGTAGCCCTATACAATGAGCAGTTCTTC,CASRGVALYNEQFF
TRBV9,TRBD1,TRBJ1-3,-,TGTGCCAGCAGCGACGACAGGGGATCTGGAAACACTATATATTTT,CASSDDRGSGNTIYF
TRBV4-1,-,TRBJ2-7,-,TGCGCCAGCAGCCAAGAAGGGGGCTCCTACGAGCAGTACTTC,CASSQEGGSYEQYF
TRBV30,TRBD2,TRBJ2-7,-,TGTGCCTGGAGTGTAGCCAGCGGGGTCTACGAGCAGTACTTC,CAWSVASGVYEQYF
TRBV30,TRBD1,TRBJ1-5,-,TGTGCCTGGAGCCCAGGACAGGGCAATCAGCCCCAGCATTTT,CAWSPGQGNQPQHF
TRBV30,TRBD2,TRBJ2-1,few,TGTGCCTGGACCACCCTGGGACTAGCGGGTAATGAGCAGTTCTTC,CAWTTLGLAGNEQFF
TRBV23-1,TRBD1,TRBJ1-5,-,TGCGCCAGCAGGGCCGACAGGGAGGTCGATAATCAGCCCCAGCATTTT,CASRADREVDNQPQHF
TRBV6-1,-,TRBJ2-3,-,TGTGCCAGTAGGTGGGGGGGCACAGATACGCAGTATTTT,CASRWGGTDTQYF
TRBV25-1,-,TRBJ1-6,-,TGTGCCAGCAGTGAATTTAGATCACCCCTCCACTTT,CASSEFRSPLHF
TRBV5-6,-,TRBJ1-1,-,TGTGCCAGCAGCTCTATTCGGGGGGCCGCTGAAGCTTTCTTT,CASSSIRGAAEAFF
TRBV6-6,-,TRBJ2-3,-,TGTGCCAGCAGTTACTTCGGGGAGCCAGATACGCAGTATTTT,CASSYFGEPDTQYF
TRBV7-2,-,TRBJ1-3,-,TGTGCCAGTGTAGGGCCGACAGGAGCTGGAAACACCATATATTTT,CASVGPTGAGNTIYF
TRBV5-5,TRBD1,TRBJ1-4,-,TGTGCCAGCAGCTTTTCAGGGGGCGACGGTGAAAAACTGTTTTTT,CASSFSGGDGEKLFF
TRBV7-2,TRBD1,TRBJ2-2,-,TGTGCCAGCAGCCGAGGTCGGCTAACAGGGGCCGGGGAGCTGTTTTTT,CASSRGRLTGAGELFF
TRBV28,TRBD1,TRBJ1-2,-,TGTGCCAGCAGTACGCAGGGGGCGATTGGCTACACCTTC,CASSTQGAIGYTF
TRBV19,TRBD2,TRBJ2-1,-,TGTGCCAGTAGTATTAGCCGGGGGGGTGTCTACGAGCAGTTCTTC,CASSISRGGVYEQFF
TRBV28,-,TRBJ2-3,few,TGTGCCAGCAGCAACACCTTCACAGATACGCAGTATTTT,CASSNTFTDTQYF
TRBV28,TRBD2,TRBJ2-1,-,TGTGCCAGCAGTTTATTGCGGGAGCGACAACAGGAGCAGTTCTTC,CASSLLRERQQEQFF
TRBV6-4,TRBD1,TRBJ1-1,-,TGTGCCAGCAGTCCCGGACAGGGGAACACTGAAGCTTTCTTT,CASSPGQGNTEAFF
TRBV6-5,-,TRBJ1-1,-,TGTGCCAGCAGTTACACTGAGGGAAACACTGAAGCTTTCTTT,CASSYTEGNTEAFF
TRBV29-1,-,TRBJ1-1,-,TGCAGCGTTGAAAGGGACACCACTGAAGCTTTCTTT,CSVERDTTEAFF
TRBV6-5,TRBD1,TRBJ1-5,-,TGTGCCAGCAGTTCCGGGACAGGTAACAATCAGCCCCAGCATTTT,CASSSGTGNNQPQHF
TRBV28,-,TRBJ1-4,-,TGTGCCAGCAGTTTCGCTAATGAAAAACTGTTTTTT,CASSFANEKLFF
TRBV27,-,TRBJ2-3,once,TGTGCCAGCACGCGCAGGGGCACAGATACGCAGTATTTT,CASTRRGTDTQYF
TRBV7-3,TRBD1,TRBJ1-1,few,TGTGCCAGCAGCCCGGGACAGGGATCTGAAGCTTTCTTT,CASSPGQGSEAFF
TRBV25-1,TRBD2,TRBJ2-1,-,TGTGCCAGCAGTGACCGGGACTATTACAATGAGCAGTTCTTC,CASSDRDYYNEQFF